This T cell receptor (beta chain) is drawn from a study of blood T cells in healthy people across ages. Primed by a sample-barcoded 5' primer and a J-beta primer mix, a second PCR proceeded for 7 to 11 cycles. A tag from a template-switch adaptor with 12 random nucleotides marked each cDNA molecule. Each CDR3 protein is one row after TCRdb ran MiXCR on the 5' RACE reads. Seen here are more than 1,400,000 distinct CDR3 sequences, 42% observed once, and the top ten hold approximately 7.9%. The CDR3 sequence is 13 residues long. The V end was cut by 6 bases, the J end by 10 bases, with 16 bases between. Per the germline V gene, CDR1 is SGHAT and CDR2 is FQNNGV. Of note for this clonotype: The antigen remains undetermined.

Study-wide points: In these data, TCR beta diversity tracked strongly with naive T cell percentage. The long-lived group displayed more naive CD4+ cells, plus higher diversity, than the aged donors did. What prevented conclusive comparison of naive and antigen-experienced cells was that PBMCs were unsorted.

Sequencing was done on a sample of blood. The chain links TRBV11-2 to TRBJ2-1; D assignment may be TRBD1 or TRBD2 (6 bases each). This TCR was sampled from a woman under 30 in good health. The DNA of the CDR3 is TGTGCCAGCAGGGCATCCAGGGGAGGCGAGCAGTTCTTC. It yields the protein CASRASRGGEQFF.